These T cell receptor beta chains were read from a single sample in a study of Ad26.COV2.S vaccination and SARS-CoV-2 variants. Repertoires were generated with immunoSEQ multiplex PCR, while TCRdb's copy carries only in-frame clones and drops some. Counted here are 7,000 or so clones, 84% occurring once; the ten biggest clones make up 25% to 35%. The sequencing here drew on peripheral blood, taken after recovery from COVID-19. These receptors were taken from a human donor who had recovered from COVID-19. The CDR3 runs from the conserved cysteine through the conserved F or W. D genes are given only for firm matches. Size values are once, few and many counts, or a class for expanded clones, and some rows have none.

length,J,D,size,V,CDR3,DNA
15,TRBJ1-1,.,.,TRBV7-8,CASSLFSVQNTEAFF,TGTGCCAGCAGCTTATTCTCAGTCCAGAACACTGAAGCTTTCTTT
15,TRBJ1-1,.,.,TRBV18,CASSPLAALNTEAFF,TGTGCCAGCTCACCACTGGCAGCGTTGAACACTGAAGCTTTCTTT
19,TRBJ2-1,TRBD2,few,TRBV24-1,CATNSTSGLITSSYNEQFF,TGTGCCACCAATTCGACTAGCGGGCTTATTACGAGCTCCTACAATGAGCAGTTCTTC
17,TRBJ2-7,TRBD2,.,TRBV6-1,CASSEGSERGGVDEQYF,TGTGCCAGCAGTGAAGGGAGCGAGCGGGGGGGCGTTGACGAGCAGTACTTC
12,TRBJ2-3,.,.,TRBV7-6,CASSISVGTQYF,TGTGCCAGCAGCATCAGCGTGGGTACGCAGTATTTT
15,TRBJ2-7,TRBD2,few,TRBV27,CASSLWGGESYEQYF,TGTGCCAGCAGTTTGTGGGGGGGGGAATCCTACGAGCAGTACTTC
14,TRBJ2-7,TRBD2,few,TRBV15,CATSRGGSSYEQYF,TGTGCCACCAGCAGAGGCGGGAGCTCCTACGAGCAGTACTTC
14,TRBJ2-5,.,.,TRBV6-4,CASSALTGQETQYF,TGTGCCAGCAGTGCCCTGACAGGCCAAGAGACCCAGTACTTC
14,TRBJ1-2,.,.,TRBV3-1/TRBV3-2,CASSQEPGPVGYTF,TGTGCCAGCAGCCAAGAACCGGGACCGGTCGGCTACACCTTC
16,TRBJ1-1,TRBD1,.,TRBV5-1,CASSKLTGKGRTEAFF,TGCGCCAGCAGTAAGTTGACAGGGAAAGGGAGGACTGAAGCTTTCTTT
18,TRBJ2-7,.,.,TRBV27,CASSSFSWGASDLYEQYF,TGTGCCAGCAGCTCCTTCAGTTGGGGGGCTAGCGATCTCTACGAGCAGTACTTC
15,TRBJ2-5,.,.,TRBV14,CASSQDWGALGTQYF,TGTGCCAGCAGCCAAGATTGGGGTGCCCTCGGGACCCAGTACTTC
16,TRBJ1-6,TRBD1,.,TRBV30,CAWSVPSTGRNSPLHF,TGTGCCTGGAGTGTACCCTCGACAGGGAGGAATTCACCCCTCCACTTT
13,TRBJ1-6,.,.,TRBV5-6,CASSYDSNSPLHF,TGTGCCAGCAGCTATGACAGTAATTCACCCCTCCACTTT
12,TRBJ2-1,.,once,TRBV7-2,CASSPPHNEQFF,TGTGCCAGCAGCCCTCCTCACAATGAGCAGTTCTTC
15,TRBJ1-5,TRBD1,.,TRBV24-1,CATSDPTGGNQPQHF,TGTGCCACCAGTGACCCGACAGGGGGCAATCAGCCCCAGCATTTT
17,TRBJ2-7,TRBD2,.,TRBV7-2,CASSVSGGAYKGYEQYF,TGTGCCAGCAGCGTGAGCGGGGGGGCTTATAAAGGCTACGAGCAGTACTTC
16,TRBJ1-1,.,.,TRBV4-1,CASSQEGGTLNTEAFF,TGCGCCAGCAGCCAAGAGGGTGGGACACTGAACACTGAAGCTTTCTTT
13,TRBJ2-5,TRBD1,.,TRBV6-5,CASRGTGTETQYF,TGTGCCAGCAGGGGGACAGGGACGGAGACCCAGTACTTC
13,TRBJ2-2,.,.,TRBV5-4,CASSFPNTGELFF,TGTGCCAGCAGCTTTCCGAACACCGGGGAGCTGTTTTTT
15,TRBJ1-4,.,.,TRBV7-2,CASSLDKGLNEKLFF,TGTGCCAGCAGCTTAGACAAGGGACTAAATGAAAAACTGTTTTTT
15,TRBJ2-5,.,.,TRBV12-5,CASGRSSRTPETQYF,TGTGCTAGTGGCCGATCTAGCCGCACGCCGGAGACCCAGTACTTC